These 28 T cell receptor beta chains came from one sample sequenced in a study of blood T cell repertoires in COVID-19. Sequencing used immunoSEQ multiplex PCR; TCRdb keeps in-frame clones, though not all of them. The table has approximately 290,000 clones, around 81% seen once; the top ten hold around a sixth. The sample comprised peripheral blood. These receptors all come from a person aged 65 to 79 with COVID-19, enrolled during active disease.

The chain recombines TRBV28 with TRBJ1-5, with no clear D. Per the germline V gene, CDR1 is MDHEN and CDR2 is SYDVKM. The CDR3 has 14 residues. V was trimmed by 6 bases and J by 5 bases, leaving 14 bases between them. The DNA for the CDR3 is TGTGCCAGCAGAATGCGGAGGCATGATCAGCCCCAGCATTTT. Its translation is CASRMRRHDQPQHF.

The chain joins TRBV5-1 to TRBJ2-7; possibly TRBD1 for D (6 bases). V was clipped by 4 bases and J by 5 bases, with 16 bases between them. The V gene's germline CDR1 is SGHRS and CDR2 YFSETQ. This CDR3 has 14 residues. As DNA, the CDR3 is TGCGCCAGCAGCCCACTACCGACAGGTAACGAGCAGTACTTC. It yields the protein CASSPLPTGNEQYF.

V usage is TRBV6-6 and J usage is TRBJ1-4; D is uncertain. CDR1 is MNHNY, CDR2 SVGAGI, per germline (reference sequence). V lost 0 bases to trimming and J lost 5 bases, with 7 bases between them. CDR3 length: 14 residues. The CDR3 DNA reads as TGTGCCAGCAGTTACTCAGGAGAGAATGAAAAACTGTTTTTT. This codes for CASSYSGENEKLFF.

The chain uses TRBV6-2 or TRBV6-3 and TRBJ2-7, with 7 bases identical to TRBD2. V shed 6 bases and J 6 bases; nucleotides not matched to a gene: 17. CDR1 and CDR2 from the germline V gene are MNHEY and SVGEGT. CDR3 length: 16 residues. The CDR3 nucleotides are TGTGCCAGCAGCCATTCCGTAGCGGGCGAGGGCCGCGAGCAGTACTTC. Translation gives CASSHSVAGEGREQYF.

Of note for this clone: The sample carries other DNA sequences with the same CDR3. V usage is TRBV5-1 and J usage is TRBJ2-7; TRBD2 matches at 7 bases. There are 14 residues in the CDR3. Germline-derived CDR1 and CDR2 are SGHRS and YFSETQ. V shed 1 base and J 2 bases; nucleotides not matched to a gene: 3. CDR3 sequence reads: CASSLLGGTYEQYF. The CDR3 nucleotides read TGCGCCAGCAGCTTGCTGGGGGGGACCTACGAGCAGTACTTC.

This chain uses TRBV4-1 with TRBJ1-5; D is undetermined. V dropped 4 bases and J dropped 2 bases, with 12 bases sitting between them. CDR1 is MGHRA and CDR2 is YSYEKL in the germline V gene. This CDR3 has 15 residues. The CDR3 spells CASSPPDLGNQPQHF. The CDR3 DNA reads TGCGCCAGCAGCCCTCCCGATTTAGGCAATCAGCCCCAGCATTTT.

The chain combines TRBV28 with TRBJ1-6; unclear D gene. This CDR3 comprises 15 residues. Germline V gene sequence: CDR1 MDHEN, CDR2 SYDVKM. Trimming removed 5 bases from V and 10 bases from J, with 18 bases in between. The CDR3 nucleotides read TGTGCCAGCAGTCACACTCCCCCGACACCGTCACCCCTCCACTTT. Translating gives CASSHTPPTPSPLHF.

This rearrangement joins TRBV11-2 to TRBJ2-7, with a possible D match to TRBD1 (6 bases). Trimming pared 0 bases from V and 1 base from J, leaving 10 bases between. The length of the CDR3 is 15 residues. Looked up from germline, CDR1 is SGHAT and CDR2 is FQNNGV. CDR3 amino acids: CASSLDIGGSYEQYF. The CDR3 nucleotides are TGTGCCAGCAGCTTAGATATAGGGGGATCCTACGAGCAGTACTTC. Based on the CDR3 plus reference TRBV11-2 and TRBJ2-7, the full variable domain is EAGVAQSPRYKIIEKRQSVAFWCNPISGHATLYWYQQILGQGPKLLIQFQNNGVVDDSQLPKDRFSAERLKGVDSTLKIQPAKLEDSAVYLCASSLDIGGSYEQYFGPGTRLTVT.

This clone was recorded once. This sequence joins TRBV2 and TRBJ2-1; 13 bases line up with TRBD2. CDR3 size: 15 residues. The germline gives CDR1 SNHLY, CDR2 FYNNEI. J gave up 5 bases and V 6 bases, and 4 bases lay outside the gene matches. CDR3 amino acids: CASRELAGGNNEQFF. In DNA, the CDR3 is TGTGCCAGCAGGGAACTAGCGGGAGGGAACAATGAGCAGTTCTTC. Supplemented by reference TRBV2 and TRBJ2-1, the full variable domain reads EPEVTQTPSHQVTQMGQEVILRCVPISNHLYFYWYRQILGQKVEFLVSFYNNEISEKSEIFDDQFSVERPDGSNFTLKIRSTKLEDSAMYFCASRELAGGNNEQFFGPGTRLTVL.

This chain connects TRBV2 to TRBJ1-6; TRBD1 matches 9 bases. Trimming removed 5 bases from V and 8 bases from J; junction bases left unmatched: 13. Germline V gene data show CDR1 as SNHLY and CDR2 as FYNNEI. The CDR3 is 17 amino acids. CDR3 region: CASSSYRDREVDSPLHF. In nucleotides, the CDR3 is TGTGCCAGCAGTAGCTACCGGGACAGGGAGGTCGATTCACCCCTCCACTTT.

The V and J genes are TRBV2 and TRBJ1-3; weak D call: TRBD1 (6 bases). This CDR3 has 14 amino acids. Germline V gene sequence: CDR1 SNHLY, CDR2 FYNNEI. Trimming cost V 5 bases and J 3 bases, with 11 bases left between them. CDR3 sequence: CASSQGLGGNTIYF. Here the CDR3 DNA reads TGTGCCAGCAGTCAGGGGCTTGGTGGAAACACCATATATTTT.

The V and J genes are TRBV14 and TRBJ2-2; TRBD1 agrees at 10 bases. Per germline, CDR1 SGHDN and CDR2 FVKESK. V gave up 4 bases and J gave up 4 bases; unmatched junction bases: 6. CDR3 length: 16 amino acids. The CDR3 nucleotides read TGTGCCAGCAGCCCCTTGACAGGGGGCTTCACCGGGGAGCTGTTTTTT. It yields the protein CASSPLTGGFTGELFF. Drawing the rest from reference TRBV14 and TRBJ2-2, the complete variable domain is EAGVTQFPSHSVIEKGQTVTLRCDPISGHDNLYWYRRVMGKEIKFLLHFVKESKQDESGMPNNRFLAERTGGTYSTLKVQPAELEDSGVYFCASSPLTGGFTGELFFGEGSRLTVL.

The rearrangement links TRBV6-5 to TRBJ1-5; D unresolved. This CDR3 contains 15 residues. V lost 0 bases to trimming and J lost 3 bases, with 9 bases between them. Germline values: CDR1 MNHEY, CDR2 SVGAGI. CDR3 protein: CASSYSTPINQPQHF. The CDR3 coding sequence is TGTGCCAGCAGTTACTCGACTCCCATCAATCAGCCCCAGCATTTT.

This sequence joins TRBV5-4 and TRBJ2-2, with a possible D match to TRBD2 (5 bases). V lost 4 bases and J lost 5, with 15 bases in between. The CDR3 sequence is 15 residues long. CDR1 and CDR2 from the germline V gene are SGHNT and YYREEE (reference sequence). CDR3 region: CASSQIRGQTGELFF. The CDR3, as DNA: TGTGCCAGCAGCCAGATCCGGGGTCAGACCGGGGAGCTGTTTTTT.

The rearrangement uses TRBV27 and TRBJ1-2; no clear D. V lost 4 bases and J 5 bases, leaving 20 bases between the germline ends. CDR3 length: 16 amino acids. Germline V gives CDR1 MNHEY, CDR2 SMNVEV (reference sequence). The CDR3, as DNA: TGTGCCAGCAGTTCAATACAACAGAGAATAGGATATGGCTACACCTTC. It translates to CASSSIQQRIGYGYTF.

The chain joins TRBV3-1 (or the pseudogene TRBV3-2) to TRBJ1-6, with 9 bases fitting TRBD1. CDR3 length: 16 amino acids. The ends lost 0 bases at V and 9 bases at J; junction bases unmatched: 6. Germline assignment: CDR1 LGHDT and CDR2 YNNKEL (reference sequence). In DNA form, the CDR3 reads TGTGCCAGCAGCCAAGAGCTGGGACAGGGTGGTTCACCCCTCCACTTT. Translated: CASSQELGQGGSPLHF.

The chain employs TRBV4-3 and TRBJ2-1; D may be TRBD2 (6 bases). Between the trimmed V and J ends, which lost 1 base and 0 bases, there was a span of 13 bases. Looked up from germline, CDR1 is LGHNA and CDR2 is YSLEER. The CDR3 covers 17 residues. CDR3 coding DNA: TGCGCCAGCAGCCAAGTCGGCGGGGTTAGCTCCTACAATGAGCAGTTCTTC. It encodes CASSQVGGVSSYNEQFF.

This chain joins TRBV6-5 and TRBJ1-5; the match to TRBD1 covers 7 bases. Germline CDR1 is MNHEY and CDR2 is SVGAGI. The length of the CDR3 is 15 residues. Trimming cost V 5 bases and J 5 bases; bases outside gene matches: 9. The CDR3 protein is CASSQSYRGDQPQHF. The CDR3 nucleotides read TGTGCCAGCAGTCAATCGTACAGGGGAGATCAGCCCCAGCATTTT.

The V gene is TRBV7-6, the J gene TRBJ2-7; tentatively, D is TRBD2 (6 bases). The germline V and J ends were trimmed by 4 bases and 2 bases, with 15 bases remaining between them. The germline gives CDR1 SGHVS, CDR2 FNYEAQ. The CDR3 totals 15 residues. CDR3 protein: CASSSTRGGAYEQYF. In DNA form, the CDR3 reads TGTGCCAGCAGCTCCACTCGGGGAGGAGCCTACGAGCAGTACTTC. Together with reference TRBV7-6 and TRBJ2-7, the CDR3 gives the full variable domain: GAGVSQSPRYKVTKRGQDVALRCDPISGHVSLYWYRQALGQGPEFLTYFNYEAQQDKSGLPNDRFSAERPEGSISTLTIQRTEQRDSAMYRCASSSTRGGAYEQYFGPGTRLTVT.

The gene calls are TRBV30 and TRBJ1-3; D gene uncertain. Trimming removed 5 bases from V and 2 bases from J, with 10 bases in between. The CDR3 is 13 amino acids. The V gene's germline CDR1 is GTSNPN and CDR2 SVGIG (reference sequence). CDR3: CAWQRVAGNTIYF. DNA of the CDR3: TGTGCCTGGCAGAGGGTTGCTGGAAACACCATATATTTT.

The genes are TRBV5-6 and TRBJ1-2; 11 bases fit TRBD1. The CDR3 runs 18 residues. Germline CDR1 and CDR2: SGHDT and YYEEEE. The ends lost 0 bases at V and 5 bases at J; junction bases unmatched: 12. The CDR3, as DNA: TGTGCCAGCAGCTTGGTTTTCCGGACAGGGGGCGATCGGTATGGCTACACCTTC. It translates to CASSLVFRTGGDRYGYTF.

The chain combines TRBV28 with TRBJ1-1, with TRBD1 identical over 7 bases. CDR1 MDHEN and CDR2 SYDVKM come from the germline V gene. This CDR3 spans 18 amino acids. V trimming: 6 bases; J trimming: 0 bases; junction bases outside the gene matches: 16. This chain's CDR3 is CASRRGTAQLGMNTEAFF. The CDR3 DNA reads as TGTGCCAGCAGACGCGGGACAGCTCAGTTGGGAATGAACACTGAAGCTTTCTTT.

In its sample, this clone was seen once. This CDR3 reads CASRGAGANTGELFF. The CDR3 DNA follows: TGTGCCAGCAGAGGAGCGGGCGCGAACACCGGGGAGCTGTTTTTT. The chain couples TRBV27 to TRBJ2-2; tentatively, D is TRBD2 (6 bases). CDR3 length: 15 amino acids. Germline CDR1 and CDR2: MNHEY and SMNVEV (reference sequence). V gave up 6 bases and J gave up 0 bases, with 11 bases separating them.

The chain links TRBV27 to TRBJ1-6, with D perhaps matching TRBD1 (6 bases). From germline, CDR1 is MNHEY and CDR2 SMNVEV (reference sequence). CDR3 length: 14 residues. The CDR3 protein is CVRSMGQSGSPLHF. As DNA, the CDR3 is TGTGTCAGGTCAATGGGACAATCGGGTTCACCCCTCCACTTT.

This clone turned up a few times. The chain combines TRBV7-2 with TRBJ2-1; the D gene is possibly TRBD2 (6 bases). CDR3 size: 15 residues. V shed 0 bases and J shed 3 bases, with 9 bases lying between them. Germline V lookup: CDR1 SGHTA, CDR2 FQGNSA. The CDR3 DNA follows: TGTGCCAGCAGCTTAGCGCACGGGAGCTACAATGAGCAGTTCTTC. Translated: CASSLAHGSYNEQFF. Full variable domain (missing parts from reference TRBV7-2 and TRBJ2-1): GAGVSQSPSNKVTEKGKDVELRCDPISGHTALYWYRQSLGQGLEFLIYFQGNSAPDKSGLPSDRFSAERTGGSVSTLTIQRTQQEDSAVYLCASSLAHGSYNEQFFGPGTRLTVL.

This clone appeared a few times. The chain carries TRBV19 and TRBJ1-6; 7 bases agree with TRBD1. This CDR3 is 15 amino acids long. Trimming at V came to 10 bases and at J to 9 bases, leaving 15 bases not matched to a gene. CDR1 is LNHDA, CDR2 SQIVND, per germline (reference sequence). The CDR3 here is CATQERGTASSPLHF. The CDR3 DNA is TGTGCCACTCAGGAAAGGGGGACAGCCTCTTCACCCCTCCACTTT.

The rearrangement joins TRBV2 to TRBJ1-2, with D possibly TRBD1 on 5 matching bases. The germline V gene encodes CDR1 SNHLY and CDR2 FYNNEI. V lost 0 bases and J 5 bases, leaving 13 bases between the germline ends. The CDR3 is made up of 15 amino acids. The CDR3 loop is CASSEAAGKGYGYTF. The CDR3 nucleotides are TGTGCCAGCAGTGAAGCGGCAGGGAAGGGGTATGGCTACACCTTC.

The chain couples TRBV6-5 to TRBJ1-2, with 7 nucleotides matching TRBD1. The CDR3 spans 12 residues. The V and J ends lost 6 bases and 9 bases, in that order; junction bases with no gene match: 7. Germline CDR1 is MNHEY and CDR2 is SVGAGI. CDR3 bases: TGTGCCAGCAGCCTACAGGGGATGCGCTACACCTTC. Protein sequence: CASSLQGMRYTF.